This TCR beta chain derives from a study of CD8 T cells in ankylosing spondylitis. Overall study findings and caveats: Reportedly, disease-linked clones are significantly enriched in ankylosing spondylitis patients' matched synovial fluid. Peripheral blood samples showed relatively rare disease-linked clones, and these clones were CD8+. Past studies reported some motif variants in reactive arthritis synovial fluid and blood.

There are 15 residues in the CDR3. Germline V gene data show CDR1 as SGHRS and CDR2 as YFSETQ. The trim removed 5 bases at V and 4 bases at J, leaving 4 bases unmatched. This clonotype was counted at least ten times. The target antigen is unknown. Scientists made TCR beta libraries using quantitative 5'-RACE with molecular barcodes. TCRdb passed the 5' RACE reads through MiXCR, listing each CDR3 protein once. The table shows 180,000 or so distinct CDR3 sequences, with 11% occurring only once. V is TRBV5-1 and J is TRBJ2-2; 11 positions match TRBD1. The sample taken for sequencing was blood, either unsorted or a sorted T cell fraction (not recorded which). The clonotype was recovered from a male donor with ankylosing spondylitis or in good health (not recorded which). CDR3 sequence reads: CASRLGTGGTGELFF. In DNA, the CDR3 is TGCGCCAGCAGACTCGGGACAGGGGGCACCGGGGAGCTGTTTTTT.